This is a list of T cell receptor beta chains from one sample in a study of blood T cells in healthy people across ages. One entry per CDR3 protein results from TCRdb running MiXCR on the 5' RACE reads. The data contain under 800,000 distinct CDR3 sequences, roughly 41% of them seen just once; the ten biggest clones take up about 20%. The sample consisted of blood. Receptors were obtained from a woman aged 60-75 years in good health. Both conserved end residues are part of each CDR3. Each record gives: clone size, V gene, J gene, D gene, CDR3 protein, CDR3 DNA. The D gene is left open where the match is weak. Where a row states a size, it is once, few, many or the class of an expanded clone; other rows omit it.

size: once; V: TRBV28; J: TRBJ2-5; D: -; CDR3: CASSFVSTLQETQYF; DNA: TGTGCCAGCAGTTTTGTTAGTACTCTCCAAGAGACCCAGTACTTC
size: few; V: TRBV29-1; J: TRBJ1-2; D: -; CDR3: CSVASPSGLGYTF; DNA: TGCAGCGTTGCGTCCCCATCCGGGTTGGGCTACACCTTC
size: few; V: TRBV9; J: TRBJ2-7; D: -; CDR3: CASSVAQGATYEQYF; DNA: TGTGCCAGCAGCGTAGCACAGGGAGCTACGTACGAGCAGTACTTC
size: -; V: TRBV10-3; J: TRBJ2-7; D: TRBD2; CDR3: CAISNSDTSGSYNEQYF; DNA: TGTGCCATCAGCAACTCAGACACTAGCGGGAGTTACAATGAGCAGTACTTC
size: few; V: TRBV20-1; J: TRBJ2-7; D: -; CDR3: CSALREDPDYEQYF; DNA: TGCAGTGCCCTCCGCGAAGACCCAGACTACGAGCAGTACTTC
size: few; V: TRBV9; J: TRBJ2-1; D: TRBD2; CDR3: CASSPRTSGGAVERFF; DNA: TGTGCCAGCAGCCCCAGAACTAGCGGGGGGGCGGTTGAGCGGTTCTTC
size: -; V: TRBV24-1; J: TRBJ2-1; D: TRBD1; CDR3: CATSDLSPGQGLYNEQFF; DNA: TGTGCCACCAGTGATTTGAGCCCCGGACAGGGACTCTACAATGAGCAGTTCTTC
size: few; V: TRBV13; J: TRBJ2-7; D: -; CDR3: CASSLGLPGDSYEQYF; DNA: TGTGCCAGCAGCTTAGGCCTGCCAGGAGACTCCTACGAGCAGTACTTC
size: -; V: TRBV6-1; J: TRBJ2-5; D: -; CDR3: CASSEWRRDYQETQYF; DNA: TGTGCCAGCAGTGAGTGGCGCAGGGACTACCAAGAGACCCAGTACTTC
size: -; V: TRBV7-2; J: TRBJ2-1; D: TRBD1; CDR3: CASSFGQGAVHEQFF; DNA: TGTGCCAGCAGCTTTGGACAGGGGGCCGTCCATGAGCAGTTCTTC
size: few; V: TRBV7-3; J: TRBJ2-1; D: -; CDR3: CASSPSGAGTRDEQFF; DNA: TGTGCCAGCAGCCCATCAGGCGCCGGGACGAGGGATGAGCAGTTCTTC
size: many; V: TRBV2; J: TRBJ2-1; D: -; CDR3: CASRGPGLYNEQFF; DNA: TGTGCCAGCAGGGGTCCCGGCCTATACAATGAGCAGTTCTTC
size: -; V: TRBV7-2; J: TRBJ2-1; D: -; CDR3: CASSLEFTLAGLNEQFF; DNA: TGTGCCAGCAGCTTAGAGTTTACACTAGCCGGACTCAATGAGCAGTTCTTC
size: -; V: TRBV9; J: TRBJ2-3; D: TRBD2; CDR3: CASSVSGTSGDTQYF; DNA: TGTGCCAGCAGCGTGTCCGGGACTAGCGGAGATACGCAGTATTTT
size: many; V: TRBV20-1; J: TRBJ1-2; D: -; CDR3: CSAPLGTANLGYGYTF; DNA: TGCAGTGCTCCCTTAGGGACGGCGAATCTTGGGTATGGCTACACCTTC
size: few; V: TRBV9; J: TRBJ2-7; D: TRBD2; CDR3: CASSVEAGGGSYEQYF; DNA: TGTGCCAGCAGCGTAGAGGCGGGGGGGGGCTCCTACGAGCAGTACTTC
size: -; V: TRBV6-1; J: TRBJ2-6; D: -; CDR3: CASGRDDSGANVLTF; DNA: TGTGCCAGCGGACGTGACGACTCTGGGGCCAACGTCCTGACTTTC
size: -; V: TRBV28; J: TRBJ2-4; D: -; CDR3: CASRAGGLAKNIQYF; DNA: TGTGCCAGCAGAGCCGGCGGGTTGGCCAAAAACATTCAGTACTTC
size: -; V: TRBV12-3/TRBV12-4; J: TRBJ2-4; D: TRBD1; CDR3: CASTPRDRVAHIQYF; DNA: TGTGCCAGCACCCCGAGGGACAGGGTAGCGCACATTCAGTACTTC
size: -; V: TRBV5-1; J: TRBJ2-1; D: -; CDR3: CASSLGDNYNERFF; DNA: TGCGCCAGCAGCTTGGGCGACAACTACAATGAGCGGTTCTTC
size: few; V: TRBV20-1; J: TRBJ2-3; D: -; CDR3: CSASADTSTDTQYF; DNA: TGCAGTGCTAGCGCAGATACTAGCACAGATACGCAGTATTTT
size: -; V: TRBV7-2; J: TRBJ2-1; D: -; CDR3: CASSLEAGLTYEQFF; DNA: TGTGCCAGCAGCTTAGAAGCTGGACTAACCTACGAGCAGTTCTTC
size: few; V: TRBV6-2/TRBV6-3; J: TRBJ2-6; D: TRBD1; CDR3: CATEGANGANVLTF; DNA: TGTGCCACCGAGGGGGCTAATGGGGCCAACGTCCTGACTTTC
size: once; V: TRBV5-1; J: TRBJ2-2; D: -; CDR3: CASSWDRNTGELFF; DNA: TGCGCCAGCAGCTGGGATAGGAACACCGGGGAGCTGTTTTTT
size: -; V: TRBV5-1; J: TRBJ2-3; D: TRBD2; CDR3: CAGSLGLAGGPAADTQYF; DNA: TGCGCCGGCAGCCTGGGACTAGCGGGGGGGCCGGCCGCAGATACGCAGTATTTT
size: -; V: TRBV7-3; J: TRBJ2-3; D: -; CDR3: CASSPGQRPSDTQYF; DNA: TGTGCCAGCAGCCCAGGACAGCGCCCTTCAGATACGCAGTATTTT
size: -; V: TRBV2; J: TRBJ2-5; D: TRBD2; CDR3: CATGLVQETQYF; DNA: TGTGCCACCGGACTAGTACAAGAGACCCAGTACTTC
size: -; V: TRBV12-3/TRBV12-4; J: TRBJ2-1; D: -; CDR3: CASSSSPGNNEQFF; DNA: TGTGCCAGCAGCTCCTCCCCGGGGAACAATGAGCAGTTCTTC
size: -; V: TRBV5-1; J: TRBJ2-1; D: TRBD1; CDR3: CASSPQGSTSYNEQFF; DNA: TGCGCCAGCAGCCCACAGGGGAGTACCTCCTACAATGAGCAGTTCTTC
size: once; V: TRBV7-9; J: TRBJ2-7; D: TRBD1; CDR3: CASSRGQGEQYF; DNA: TGTGCCAGCAGCCGAGGACAGGGAGAGCAGTACTTC
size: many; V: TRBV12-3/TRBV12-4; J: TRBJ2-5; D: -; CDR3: CASTHLDRHGETQYF; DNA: TGTGCCAGCACTCACCTTGACCGGCATGGAGAGACCCAGTACTTC
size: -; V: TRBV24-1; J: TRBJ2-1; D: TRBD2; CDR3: CAASDWTSGSPYNEQFF; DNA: TGTGCCGCCAGTGATTGGACTAGCGGGTCACCCTACAATGAGCAGTTCTTC
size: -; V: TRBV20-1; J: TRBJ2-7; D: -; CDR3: CSASDFGGPYEQYF; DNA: TGCAGTGCTAGTGATTTCGGGGGGCCCTACGAGCAGTACTTC
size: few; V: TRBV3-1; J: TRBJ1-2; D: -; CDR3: CASSQDPGNYGYTF; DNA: TGTGCCAGCAGCCAAGATCCAGGGAACTATGGCTACACCTTC
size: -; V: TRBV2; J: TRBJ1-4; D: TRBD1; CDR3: CASRRQGTGNEKLFF; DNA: TGTGCCAGCAGGCGACAGGGGACCGGTAATGAAAAACTGTTTTTT
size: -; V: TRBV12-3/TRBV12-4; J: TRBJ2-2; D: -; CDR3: CASSLGVGELFF; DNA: TGTGCCAGCAGTTTGGGGGTCGGGGAGCTGTTTTTT
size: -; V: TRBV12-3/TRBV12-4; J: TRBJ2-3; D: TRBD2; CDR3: CASSFTSGRAGDTQYF; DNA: TGTGCCAGCAGTTTTACTAGCGGGAGGGCCGGGGATACGCAGTATTTT